Listed below are T cell receptor beta chains from one sample, sequenced in a study of technical replicates of blood from a handful of donors. The method was immunoSEQ multiplex PCR; TCRdb's version includes in-frame clones alone and lacks a portion of them. Found here are under 75,000 clones, more than 85% of them singletons; the top ten hold roughly 4.2%. Input material: PBMCs. The receptors here all came from a human donor in good health. Some clones in this sample may be carry-over from other donors' samples. CDR3s include the opening cysteine and the closing phenylalanine or tryptophan. Each record gives: J gene, V gene, CDR3 protein.

J: TRBJ2-1; V: TRBV6-6; CDR3: CASRGRTGGANEQFF
J: TRBJ2-3; V: TRBV6-4; CDR3: CASSLTGGTDTQYF
J: TRBJ1-2; V: TRBV28; CDR3: CASIQGGKPGYTF
J: TRBJ1-5; V: TRBV19; CDR3: CASSIVFRQGNQPQHF
J: TRBJ2-2; V: TRBV6-6; CDR3: CASTEQGTGELFF
J: TRBJ2-1; V: TRBV5-1; CDR3: CASSIGGNEQFF
J: TRBJ1-2; V: TRBV11-2; CDR3: CASSPTGTGGGFYGYTF
J: TRBJ2-1; V: TRBV30; CDR3: CAWGSPALREAPYNEQFF
J: TRBJ2-7; V: TRBV9; CDR3: CASSVGLAAIYYEQYF
J: TRBJ2-3; V: TRBV5-5; CDR3: CASSLPEWAGNTDTQYF
J: TRBJ2-5; V: TRBV7-9; CDR3: CASSQDLFKETQYF
J: TRBJ1-5; V: TRBV18; CDR3: CASSAGRGVGNQPQHF
J: TRBJ1-2; V: TRBV18; CDR3: CASSARQGDGYTF
J: TRBJ2-7; V: TRBV2; CDR3: CASTRGAQGSEQYF
J: TRBJ1-2; V: TRBV2; CDR3: CASSATALAYGYTF
J: TRBJ1-2; V: TRBV13; CDR3: CASSTRQGAGGYTF
J: TRBJ2-5; V: TRBV30; CDR3: CAWSTGLGETQYF
J: TRBJ1-3; V: TRBV5-4; CDR3: CASSRGQGIGNTIYF
J: TRBJ2-5; V: TRBV2; CDR3: CASSGLAGWETQYF
J: TRBJ2-5; V: TRBV5-4; CDR3: CASSLARGPGGTQYF
J: TRBJ2-7; V: TRBV19; CDR3: CASSGLYEQYF
J: TRBJ2-7; V: TRBV19; CDR3: CASSPRTGTYEQYF
J: TRBJ2-7; V: TRBV5-1; CDR3: CASSPTTTGYEQYF
J: TRBJ2-4; V: TRBV9; CDR3: CASGTAGVGTGNIQYF
J: TRBJ1-2; V: TRBV19; CDR3: CASSIRQGHYGYTF
J: TRBJ2-1; V: TRBV19; CDR3: CASSTRTLAPYNEQFF
J: TRBJ1-5; V: TRBV29-1; CDR3: CSVDTGYNQPQHF
J: TRBJ1-6; V: TRBV4-1; CDR3: CASSHPDRENSPLHF
J: TRBJ1-2; V: TRBV7-2; CDR3: CASSLSTSGSKSYTF
J: TRBJ2-1; V: TRBV6-5; CDR3: CASSYSGQGNNEQFF
J: TRBJ1-5; V: TRBV6-5; CDR3: CASRASGTVGQPQHF
J: TRBJ2-7; V: TRBV12-5; CDR3: CASGLLYEQYF
J: TRBJ2-7; V: TRBV7-2; CDR3: CASTKDRFYEQYF
J: TRBJ1-4; V: TRBV2; CDR3: CASKTGTGDEKLFF
J: TRBJ1-1; V: TRBV7-2; CDR3: CASSAGQANTEAFF
J: TRBJ2-5; V: TRBV5-5; CDR3: CASSFGGKETQYF
J: TRBJ2-4; V: TRBV15; CDR3: CATSTMSLVVKNIQYF
J: TRBJ2-5; V: TRBV4-3; CDR3: CASSQDLLTAQETQYF
J: TRBJ2-2; V: TRBV9; CDR3: CASSVVSGMNTGELFF
J: TRBJ2-5; V: TRBV5-6; CDR3: CASSFWSGGGETQYF
J: TRBJ2-5; V: TRBV10-3; CDR3: CAISESTGQGLETQYF
J: TRBJ2-7; V: TRBV5-1; CDR3: CASSPGLSYEQYF
J: TRBJ1-5; V: TRBV5-1; CDR3: CASSLSGVDQPQHF
J: TRBJ1-1; V: TRBV29-1; CDR3: CSVQQGGNTEAFF
J: TRBJ1-1; V: TRBV7-9; CDR3: CASSKRQGDTEAFF
J: TRBJ1-1; V: TRBV2; CDR3: CASLVRGLNTEAFF
J: TRBJ2-3; V: TRBV7-8; CDR3: CASSPGSGWDTQYF
J: TRBJ2-7; V: TRBV5-1; CDR3: CASSFGQALYEQYF
J: TRBJ2-1; V: TRBV6-5; CDR3: CASSYGLAGVQFF
J: TRBJ1-4; V: TRBV4-2; CDR3: CASSQEVGLGGRREKLFF
J: TRBJ1-1; V: TRBV6-5; CDR3: CASSYSAGNTEAFF
J: TRBJ2-3; V: TRBV12-5; CDR3: CASGPDRKNTDTQYF
J: TRBJ2-1; V: TRBV9; CDR3: CASSVDTSGTYNEQFF
J: TRBJ2-7; V: TRBV4-3; CDR3: CASSQEVPDEQYF
J: TRBJ1-2; V: TRBV19; CDR3: CASDRGYGYTF
J: TRBJ2-1; V: TRBV18; CDR3: CASSPSQDLEQFF
J: TRBJ2-5; V: TRBV25-1; CDR3: CASTSPGGRETQYF